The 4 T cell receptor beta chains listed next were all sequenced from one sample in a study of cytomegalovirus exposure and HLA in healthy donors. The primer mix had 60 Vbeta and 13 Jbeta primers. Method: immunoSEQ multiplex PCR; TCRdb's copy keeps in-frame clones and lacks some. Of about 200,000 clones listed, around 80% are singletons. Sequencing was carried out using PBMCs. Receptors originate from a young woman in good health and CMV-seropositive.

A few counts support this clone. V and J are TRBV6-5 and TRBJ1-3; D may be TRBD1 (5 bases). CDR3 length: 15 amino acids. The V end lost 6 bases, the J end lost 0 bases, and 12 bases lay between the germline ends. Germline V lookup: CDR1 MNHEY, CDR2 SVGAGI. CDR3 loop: CASSGQGNSGNTIYF. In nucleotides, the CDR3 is TGTGCCAGCAGCGGCCAGGGTAACTCTGGAAACACCATATATTTT.

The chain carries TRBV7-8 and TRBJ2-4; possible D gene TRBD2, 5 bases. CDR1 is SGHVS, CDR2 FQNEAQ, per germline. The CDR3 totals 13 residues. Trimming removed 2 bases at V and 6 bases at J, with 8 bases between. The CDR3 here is CASSLIGRNIQYF. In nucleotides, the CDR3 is TGTGCCAGCAGCTTAATTGGGAGAAACATTCAGTACTTC.

The CDR3 coding sequence is TGTGCCAGCAGCCCCGACCGACGAACAGGGGACGAACCCCGAGGCTACGAGCAGTACTTC. Translation: CASSPDRRTGDEPRGYEQYF. This chain links TRBV21-1 with TRBJ2-7; no DNA check was done on the table's D call, TRBD1. TRBV21-1 is a pseudogene segment. CDR3 size: 20 residues.

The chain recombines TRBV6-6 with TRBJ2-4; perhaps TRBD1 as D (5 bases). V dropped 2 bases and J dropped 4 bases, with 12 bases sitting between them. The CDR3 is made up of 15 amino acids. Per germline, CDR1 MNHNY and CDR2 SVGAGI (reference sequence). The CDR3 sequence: CASSYTRAPKNIQYF. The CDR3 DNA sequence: TGTGCCAGCAGTTACACCAGGGCACCAAAAAACATTCAGTACTTC.